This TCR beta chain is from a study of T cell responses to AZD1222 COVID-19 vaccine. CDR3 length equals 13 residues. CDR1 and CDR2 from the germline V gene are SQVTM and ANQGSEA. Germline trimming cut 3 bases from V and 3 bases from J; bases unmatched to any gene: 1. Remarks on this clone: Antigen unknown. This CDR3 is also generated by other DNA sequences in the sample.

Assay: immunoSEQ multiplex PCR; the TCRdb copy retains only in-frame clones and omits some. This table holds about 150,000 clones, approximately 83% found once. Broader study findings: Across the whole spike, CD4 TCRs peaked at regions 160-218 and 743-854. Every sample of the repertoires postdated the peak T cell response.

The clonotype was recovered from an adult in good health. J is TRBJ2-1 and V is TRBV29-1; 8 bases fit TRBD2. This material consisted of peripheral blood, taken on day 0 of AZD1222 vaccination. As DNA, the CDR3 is TGCAGCGTTGACGGGGGGGGCTACAATGAGCAGTTCTTC. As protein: CSVDGGGYNEQFF.